This T cell receptor beta chain was sequenced in a study of identical twins. The study, taken as a whole, reports: Out-of-frame alpha sequences shared by twins were enriched for low generation probability. Twins' surplus sharing was weaker for beta out-of-frame sequences. Reduced insertions were recorded for abundant cord blood beta clonotypes, with no such pattern in memory repertoires.

Trimming removed 7 bases from V and 5 bases from J, with 15 bases in between. The germline V gene encodes CDR1 MNHEY and CDR2 SVGEGT. The CDR3 runs to 14 residues. Remarks on this clonotype: Its antigen is currently unknown.

All donors were healthy Caucasians. Each CDR3 protein gets one entry after TCRdb re-called the 5' RACE reads with MiXCR. The data contain under 350,000 distinct CDR3 sequences, 8% to 9.5% of them seen just once; the ten biggest clones take up approximately 6.6%. This sample was also put to use in a study of yellow fever vaccine responses in identical twins.

The sequence derives from a woman aged 18-29 years in good health. Sequences were obtained from CD8+ T cells sorted from blood. The gene calls are TRBV6-2 or TRBV6-3 and TRBJ2-1; D gene uncertain. DNA of the CDR3: TGTGCCAGCACCGAAAAACGAATCCACAATGAGCAGTTCTTC. As protein: CASTEKRIHNEQFF.